Presented here are 29 T cell receptor beta chains from one specimen sequenced in a study of response to subunit inactivated influenza vaccine. TCRdb ran MiXCR on the RT-PCR reads and lists one entry per CDR3 protein. The profile shows more than 600,000 distinct CDR3 sequences, around 20% of them singletons. The specimen was PBMCs from blood, collected 5 days after vaccination. The receptors derive from a man between 50 and 59 years old who received an inactivated influenza vaccine.

The chain employs TRBV12-3 or TRBV12-4 and TRBJ2-5; unclear D gene. The CDR3 has 15 residues. The V gene lost 3 bases and the J gene lost 1 base, with 12 bases spanning the gap. The CDR3 DNA reads TGTGCCAGCAGTTTTGCGTGGGGAACCCAAGAGACCCAGTACTTC. Translating it yields CASSFAWGTQETQYF.

The chain couples TRBV5-1 to TRBJ2-1; 9 bases are shared with TRBD2. Germline V CDR1 and CDR2: SGHRS, YFSETQ. V was pared by 4 bases and J by 4 bases, with 9 bases of the junction left unmatched. The CDR3 has 16 residues. CDR3 loop: CASSPSGRGGYNEQFF. The CDR3 bases are TGCGCCAGCAGCCCGTCTGGGCGGGGGGGTTACAATGAGCAGTTCTTC. The full variable domain, its missing parts supplied by reference TRBV5-1 and TRBJ2-1, is KAGVTQTPRYLIKTRGQQVTLSCSPISGHRSVSWYQQTPGQGLQFLFEYFSETQRNKGNFPGRFSGRQFSNSRSEMNVSTLELGDSALYLCASSPSGRGGYNEQFFGPGTRLTVL.

This sequence joins TRBV12-3 or TRBV12-4 and TRBJ2-2; 10 bases are a match to TRBD2. V lost 6 bases and J lost 4; bases outside the gene matches: 2. CDR3 length equals 14 residues. The CDR3 DNA follows: TGTGCCAGCAGCCGACTAGCGGGCACCGGGGAGCTGTTTTTT. Its translation: CASSRLAGTGELFF.

V gene TRBV5-1 combines with J gene TRBJ2-1, with 15 bases lining up with TRBD2. V lost 7 bases and J lost 0; bases outside the gene matches: 11. The CDR3 contains 19 residues. Germline V gene sequence: CDR1 SGHRS, CDR2 YFSETQ. Written as DNA, the CDR3 is TGCGCCAGCCGGACTGGACTAGCGGGGGGGCTAAGCTCCTACAATGAGCAGTTCTTC. Translation: CASRTGLAGGLSSYNEQFF.

This chain links TRBV2 with TRBJ1-5; D ambiguous. Germline V lookup: CDR1 SNHLY, CDR2 FYNNEI. V was shortened by 6 bases and J by 0 bases, with 9 bases between the two germline ends. This CDR3 is 14 amino acids long. In nucleotides, the CDR3 is TGTGCCAGCAGGAAGGCCTCTAGCAATCAGCCCCAGCATTTT. This gives the protein CASRKASSNQPQHF.

This clonotype showed up just a few times. The CDR3 DNA reads as TGCGCCAGCAAGAAGGGACAATCATCTGATACGCAGTATTTT. Translation gives CASKKGQSSDTQYF. This rearrangement joins TRBV10-1 to TRBJ2-3; the D gene is possibly TRBD1 (6 bases). The CDR3 extends over 14 amino acids. Trimming pared 7 bases from V and 6 bases from J, leaving 17 bases between. The germline CDR1 and CDR2 sequences are WNHNN and SYGVQD (reference sequence).

The genes are TRBV18 and TRBJ2-7; 9 bases fit TRBD1. The germline gives CDR1 KGHSH, CDR2 LQKENI. The junction had 3 bases not matched to a gene; V was cut back by 2 bases and J by 4 bases. This CDR3 contains 14 residues. DNA of the CDR3: TGTGCCAGCTCACCATATGGACAGGGGTACGAGCAGTACTTC. Its translation: CASSPYGQGYEQYF.

V is TRBV20-1 and J is TRBJ2-3, with D perhaps matching TRBD1 (6 bases). Germline CDR1 is DFQATT and CDR2 is SNEGSKA (reference sequence). CDR3 length: 13 residues. Written as DNA, the CDR3 is TGCGGCGGATTGGACAGTTTCACAGATACGCAGTATTTT. Amino acids: CGGLDSFTDTQYF.

Only a few counts were recorded for this clonotype. The rearrangement uses TRBV20-1 and TRBJ2-5, with D perhaps being TRBD1 or TRBD2 (5 bases each). Trimming removed 5 bases at V and 7 bases at J, with 23 bases between. The CDR3 is 15 residues long. Germline CDR1 DFQATT, CDR2 SNEGSKA (reference sequence). The chain's CDR3 is CSASRGDYPQGTQYF. In DNA, the CDR3 is TGCAGTGCTTCACGGGGCGACTACCCCCAGGGGACCCAGTACTTC.

V is TRBV10-3 and J is TRBJ2-5; TRBD2 agrees at 12 bases. CDR1 is ENHRY and CDR2 is SYGVKD in the germline V gene. Trimming cost V 6 bases and J 5 bases; bases outside gene matches: 7. This CDR3 is 15 amino acids long. This chain's CDR3 is CAIRASGGAGETQYF. In DNA, the CDR3 is TGTGCCATCAGGGCTAGCGGGGGGGCCGGGGAGACCCAGTACTTC.

This chain connects TRBV20-1 to TRBJ2-1; 8 bases match TRBD2. The CDR3 contains 14 residues. Germline V gives CDR1 DFQATT, CDR2 SNEGSKA (reference sequence). Trimming cost V 0 bases and J 14 bases; bases outside gene matches: 12. CDR3 coding DNA: TGCAGTGCTAGAGACCCAGCGGGAGTAGGGATGGAGTTCTTC. Its protein product is CSARDPAGVGMEFF.

This clonotype has just a few counts. V gene TRBV4-3 combines with J gene TRBJ1-1; possibly TRBD1 for D (5 bases). The CDR3 is 15 amino acids. Germline assignment: CDR1 LGHNA and CDR2 YSLEER. V dropped 4 bases and J dropped 3 bases, with 15 bases sitting between them. The CDR3 nucleotides read TGCGCCAGCAGCCGAACGGTACTCAGGGACACTGAAGCTTTCTTT. It is translated as CASSRTVLRDTEAFF.

In its sample, this clonotype was seen many times. V and J are TRBV3-1 and TRBJ2-7, with TRBD1 matching 9 bases. Trimming took 4 bases from V and 4 from J; bases not matched to a gene: 2. This CDR3 comprises 13 residues. In germline, CDR1 is LGHDT, CDR2 YNNKEL (reference sequence). The CDR3 spells CASSPTGGYEQYF. CDR3 DNA sequence: TGTGCCAGCAGCCCGACAGGGGGTTACGAGCAGTACTTC.

The CDR3 bases are TGCGCCAGCAGCCAGAGTGGCCGGAATGAGCAGTTCTTC. The encoded protein is CASSQSGRNEQFF. J is TRBJ2-1 and V is TRBV5-1, with D unclear. The CDR3 has 13 amino acids. The germline V gene encodes CDR1 SGHRS and CDR2 YFSETQ. V lost 4 bases and J lost 7, with 12 bases in between.

The rearrangement uses TRBV20-1 and TRBJ2-1; 8 positions agree with TRBD1. The length of the CDR3 is 12 residues. V was pared by 4 bases and J by 10 bases, with 6 bases of the junction left unmatched. The germline V gene has CDR1 DFQATT and CDR2 SNEGSKA (reference sequence). CDR3 region: CSATDRAVEQFF. Here the CDR3 DNA reads TGCAGTGCTACGGACAGGGCGGTCGAGCAGTTCTTC.

In this sample, this clonotype turned up a few times. V usage is TRBV20-1 and J usage is TRBJ2-1, with a tentative D call TRBD1 (6 bases). The CDR3 runs to 17 residues. The germline CDR1 and CDR2 sequences are DFQATT and SNEGSKA (reference sequence). V lost 3 bases, J lost 4 bases, and 22 bases lay in between. The CDR3 region has the DNA TGCAGTGCTAGTTTTTCCCTATCCGCCGGACAGTACAATGAGCAGTTCTTC. This codes for CSASFSLSAGQYNEQFF.

The chain links TRBV5-1 to TRBJ2-3, with D unresolved. The CDR3 sequence is 16 residues long. V lost 0 bases to trimming and J lost 0 bases, with 11 bases between them. Per the germline V gene, CDR1 is SGHRS and CDR2 is YFSETQ. CDR3 sequence (DNA): TGCGCCAGCAGCTTGGTTACCGGTCAGAGCACAGATACGCAGTATTTT. This translates into CASSLVTGQSTDTQYF. The variable domain in full, with the rest retrieved from reference TRBV5-1 and TRBJ2-3, is KAGVTQTPRYLIKTRGQQVTLSCSPISGHRSVSWYQQTPGQGLQFLFEYFSETQRNKGNFPGRFSGRQFSNSRSEMNVSTLELGDSALYLCASSLVTGQSTDTQYFGPGTRLTVL.

This clonotype has ten or more counts. V is TRBV7-9 and J is TRBJ1-1; D not certain. The CDR3 sequence is 14 residues long. Trimming shortened V by 0 bases and J by 0 bases, and 5 bases separated the two germline ends. The germline V gene has CDR1 SEHNR and CDR2 FQNEAQ (reference sequence). CDR3 DNA: TGTGCCAGCAGCTTAGCTCAGGTGAACACTGAAGCTTTCTTT. Its protein is CASSLAQVNTEAFF. Full variable domain (outside the CDR3, taken from reference TRBV7-9 and TRBJ1-1): DTGVSQNPRHKITKRGQNVTFRCDPISEHNRLYWYRQTLGQGPEFLTYFQNEAQLEKSRLLSDRFSAERPKGSFSTLEIQRTEQGDSAMYLCASSLAQVNTEAFFGQGTRLTVV.

The rearrangement links TRBV11-2 to TRBJ1-3, with 8 nucleotides matching TRBD1. V lost 4 bases to trimming and J lost 3 bases; unmatched junction nucleotides: 14. Germline values: CDR1 SGHAT, CDR2 FQNNGV. The CDR3 loop spans 18 amino acids. The chain's CDR3 is CASSCPPPDRGCGNTIYF. The CDR3 region has the DNA TGTGCCAGCAGCTGCCCGCCCCCTGACAGGGGATGTGGAAACACCATATATTTT.

This sequence joins TRBV9 and TRBJ2-7; D perhaps matches TRBD1 (5 bases). The CDR3 is 15 amino acids. V lost 0 bases and J lost 0, with 10 bases in between. Germline V CDR1 and CDR2: SGDLS, YYNGEE. The CDR3 region has the DNA TGTGCCAGCAGCGTAGGGGGCATACCCTCCTACGAGCAGTACTTC. It codes for CASSVGGIPSYEQYF.

The chain is built from TRBV6-2 or TRBV6-3 and TRBJ2-5; D gene ambiguous. The V and J ends lost 7 bases and 2 bases respectively, with 8 bases between them. The CDR3 totals 12 residues. CDR1 and CDR2 (germline): MNHEY, SVGEGT. The CDR3 sequence: CASMSIQETQYF. The CDR3 DNA sequence: TGTGCCAGCATGTCTATTCAAGAGACCCAGTACTTC.

In its sample, this clonotype was seen a few times. V and J are TRBV7-9 and TRBJ2-7; TRBD1 is a possible D gene (6 bases). Germline V gene lookup returns CDR1 SEHNR and CDR2 FQNEAQ (reference sequence). The CDR3 length is 14 residues. Trimming took off 1 base at V and 3 bases at J, with 10 bases between the two ends. CDR3 amino acids: CASSLGTEFYEQYF. The CDR3 coding sequence is TGTGCCAGCAGCTTAGGGACAGAATTCTACGAGCAGTACTTC.

The chain links TRBV12-3 or TRBV12-4 to TRBJ2-1, with TRBD1 as a possible D gene (7 bases). V was shortened by 6 bases and J by 2 bases, with 11 bases between the two germline ends. This CDR3 has 14 residues. CDR3 coding DNA: TGTGCCAGCAGACCCAGGGGGGCCTACAATGAGCAGTTCTTC. Residues: CASRPRGAYNEQFF.

This clonotype was detected many times. The chain joins TRBV12-3 or TRBV12-4 to TRBJ2-1; D is ambiguous. V was shortened by 7 bases and J by 10 bases, with 14 bases between the two germline ends. The CDR3 runs to 12 residues. CDR3 sequence: CASTWTWREQFF. The CDR3 region has the DNA TGTGCCAGCACTTGGACGTGGCGAGAGCAGTTCTTC.

This clonotype was recorded a few times. This rearrangement joins TRBV7-2 to TRBJ1-2, with D maybe TRBD1 (6 bases). CDR1 is SGHTA and CDR2 is FQGNSA in the germline V gene. The CDR3 runs to 14 residues. Deletions cut 5 bases from V and 3 bases from J, with 13 bases between. CDR3 protein: CASSPETGDYGYTF. The CDR3 bases are TGTGCCAGCAGCCCGGAGACAGGAGACTATGGCTACACCTTC.

This clonotype has only a few counts. The V gene is TRBV24-1, the J gene TRBJ2-7; D remains ambiguous. V gave up 3 bases and J gave up 6 bases, with 11 bases separating them. Germline loops: CDR1 KGHDR, CDR2 SFDVKD. The CDR3 is 13 residues long. This CDR3 reads CATSDQNVVEQYF. The CDR3 nucleotides read TGTGCCACCAGTGATCAGAACGTGGTCGAGCAGTACTTC.

This clonotype was detected only a few times. The genes are TRBV10-3 and TRBJ2-3; a weak D match, TRBD2 (5 bases). From germline, CDR1 is ENHRY and CDR2 SYGVKD. The length of the CDR3 is 15 residues. Trimming removed 3 bases from V and 2 bases from J, with 12 bases in between. The CDR3 sequence is CAISDPGNPTDTQYF. The CDR3 region has the DNA TGTGCCATCAGTGACCCGGGGAATCCCACAGATACGCAGTATTTT.

The table lists this clonotype with a few counts. This sequence joins TRBV5-1 and TRBJ1-3; D remains unclear. V was clipped by 5 bases and J by 4 bases, with 16 bases between them. The CDR3 contains 15 residues. Germline V gives CDR1 SGHRS, CDR2 YFSETQ. DNA for the CDR3: TGCGCCAGCAGTTTTGTGGGGAGCAACGGAAACACCATATATTTT. As protein: CASSFVGSNGNTIYF.

The table lists this clonotype with a few counts. This rearrangement joins TRBV5-1 to TRBJ2-7; 7 nucleotides match TRBD1. The CDR3 extends over 13 amino acids. The germline V gene has CDR1 SGHRS and CDR2 YFSETQ. V lost 5 bases, J lost 4 bases, and 6 bases stayed unmatched. In nucleotides, the CDR3 is TGCGCCAGCAGACGGGACAGCTATTACGAGCAGTACTTC. Translation: CASRRDSYYEQYF.